Listed below are T cell receptor beta chains from one sample, sequenced in a study of shared clonotypes between healthy human individuals. Profiling relied on immunoSEQ multiplex PCR, and the TCRdb table lists in-frame clones only, not all of them. Counted here are 550,000 to 700,000 clones, 73% occurring once; the ten biggest clones make up around 1.8%. The sequencing sample was made of memory CD4+ T cells sorted from blood. Receptors originate from a woman in her twenties or thirties in good health. Both conserved end residues are trimmed from each CDR3. Size values are once, few and many counts, or a class for expanded clones, and some rows have none.

abundance,j_gene,v_gene,CDR3aa
-,TRBJ1-5,TRBV18,ASSPRRDHSNQPQH
-,TRBJ1-1,TRBV9,ASSVGGWGTEAF
-,TRBJ2-7,TRBV6-6,ASSRDSHYEQY
many,TRBJ1-1,TRBV27,ASSSWDRKNTEAF
-,TRBJ2-1,TRBV12-5,ASGQGSEQF
-,TRBJ2-1,TRBV7-2,ASSIYGPPGNEQF
-,TRBJ2-2,TRBV5-1,ASSGSGVGAGELF
-,TRBJ2-3,TRBV7-6,ASSFGLAGVFGTDTQY
few,TRBJ2-3,TRBV27,ASSLFSTDTQY
-,TRBJ2-7,TRBV7-3,ASSLNAPGTGSYEQY
-,TRBJ1-2,TRBV28,ASSLVNRARGYT